The 15 T cell receptor beta chains presented below share a single source sample, sequenced in a study of T cell changes during pregnancy in multiple sclerosis. Clones were read by immunoSEQ multiplex PCR, and TCRdb kept only the in-frame ones, dropping some. The data contain over 70,000 clones, about 92% of them singletons. Here the sequenced sample was peripheral blood, taken in the third trimester of pregnancy. The source of these receptors is a female donor in good health, enrolled as a control in a pregnancy study.

The V call is TRBV6-8, the J call TRBJ2-7; 8 bases agree with TRBD1. The V and J ends lost 8 bases and 2 bases, in that order; junction bases with no gene match: 8. Germline V gene data show CDR1 as MNHGY and CDR2 as SAAAGT. The CDR3 sequence is 14 residues long. CDR3 amino acids: CASGLEGQAYEQYF. CDR3 nucleotide sequence: TGTGCCAGCGGCCTTGAGGGACAGGCCTACGAGCAGTACTTC.

This rearrangement joins TRBV5-5 to TRBJ2-7; 11 nucleotides line up with TRBD1. The germline CDR1 and CDR2 sequences are SGHKS and YYEKEE (reference sequence). The CDR3 sequence is 14 residues long. The V segment lost 4 bases and the J segment 1 base; nucleotides outside the gene matches: 1. Here the CDR3 reads CASSRDRGSYEQYF. For the CDR3, the DNA is TGTGCCAGCAGCCGGGACAGGGGGTCCTACGAGCAGTACTTC.

The genes are TRBV9 and TRBJ1-5; no firm D call. The CDR3 is 14 residues long. Trimming removed 4 bases from V and 2 bases from J, with 10 bases in between. Germline V gene lookup returns CDR1 SGDLS and CDR2 YYNGEE. CDR3 in DNA: TGTGCCAGCAGCCTGGGCCCGGGCAATCAGCCCCAGCATTTT. Its protein product is CASSLGPGNQPQHF.

This clone was recorded once. The rearrangement joins TRBV19 to TRBJ2-7; 8 bases are a match to TRBD2. The CDR3 runs to 15 residues. With V trimmed by 1 base and J by 4 bases, 6 bases remained unmatched. The germline CDR1 and CDR2 sequences are LNHDA and SQIVND (reference sequence). The CDR3 sequence is CASSIAPAGVYEQYF. The CDR3 DNA is TGTGCCAGTAGTATAGCCCCAGCGGGAGTATACGAGCAGTACTTC.

The chain carries TRBV28 and TRBJ2-1; 9 bases fit TRBD2. From germline, CDR1 is MDHEN and CDR2 SYDVKM. The junction had 14 bases not matched to a gene; V was cut back by 5 bases and J by 3 bases. This CDR3 has 18 amino acids. CDR3 sequence (DNA): TGTGCCAGCAGTCTCCCGGGACTAGCTTTCGGAATCTACAATGAGCAGTTCTTC. Residues: CASSLPGLAFGIYNEQFF.

V and J are TRBV19 and TRBJ1-5, with 9 bases aligning to TRBD1. The V gene's germline CDR1 is LNHDA and CDR2 SQIVND (reference sequence). The CDR3 runs to 18 residues. After removal of 5 bases from V and 2 bases from J, the junction contained 13 bases not matched to a gene. CDR3 region: CASSHTGTGLGGNQPQHF. Written as DNA, the CDR3 is TGTGCCAGTAGTCATACCGGGACAGGGCTAGGAGGCAATCAGCCCCAGCATTTT.

The rearrangement uses TRBV27 and TRBJ1-1, with D possibly matching TRBD1 (5 bases). The V and J ends lost 3 bases and 4 bases respectively, with 12 bases between them. CDR1 and CDR2 (germline): MNHEY, SMNVEV (reference sequence). The CDR3 covers 14 residues. The chain's CDR3 is CASSFDRGVTEAFF. The DNA of the CDR3 is TGTGCCAGCAGTTTCGACCGGGGGGTCACTGAAGCTTTCTTT.

The chain employs TRBV7-3 and TRBJ1-1; TRBD1 agrees at 8 bases. CDR1 SGHTA and CDR2 FQGTGA come from the germline V gene. CDR3 length equals 15 residues. V lost 5 bases, J lost 1 base, and 6 bases stayed unmatched. In DNA form, the CDR3 reads TGTGCCAGCAGCCTCCAAGGACAGGGGAACACTGAAGCTTTCTTT. Translated, it gives CASSLQGQGNTEAFF.

This chain links TRBV6-5 with TRBJ2-7; TRBD1 matches 10 bases. This CDR3 has 14 amino acids. V trimming: 2 bases; J trimming: 4 bases; junction bases outside the gene matches: 2. Germline V gives CDR1 MNHEY, CDR2 SVGAGI. The CDR3 nucleotides are TGTGCCAGCAGTTACCGGGACAGGGGATACGAGCAGTACTTC. This encodes CASSYRDRGYEQYF.

In DNA, the CDR3 is TGTGCCAGCAGCATGTGGAGGGGGGGCACTGAAGCTTTCTTT. Residues: CASSMWRGGTEAFF. The V and J genes are TRBV7-9 and TRBJ1-1; D is possibly TRBD1 (6 bases). The V gene's germline CDR1 is SEHNR and CDR2 FQNEAQ (reference sequence). Trimming took 5 bases from V and 4 from J, leaving 14 bases between them. The CDR3 contains 14 residues.

The chain uses TRBV19 and TRBJ2-6; D ambiguous. CDR1 and CDR2 (germline): LNHDA, SQIVND (reference sequence). This CDR3 region has 17 residues. V was shortened by 5 bases and J by 0 bases, with 14 bases between the two germline ends. CDR3: CASSPGRLVSGANVLTF. The CDR3 DNA follows: TGTGCCAGTAGTCCCGGCAGGTTAGTCTCTGGGGCCAACGTCCTGACTTTC.

This chain links TRBV27 with TRBJ2-5; TRBD2 is a possible D gene (5 bases). This CDR3 has 12 residues. V gave up 6 bases and J gave up 5 bases, with 10 bases separating them. Germline V CDR1 and CDR2: MNHEY, SMNVEV (reference sequence). The CDR3 protein is CASRQTGETQYF. The DNA of the CDR3 is TGTGCCAGCAGGCAGACGGGGGAGACCCAGTACTTC.

The rearrangement joins TRBV2 to TRBJ2-7; 7 bases map to TRBD2. The CDR3 covers 15 residues. Germline CDR1 reads SNHLY; CDR2 reads FYNNEI. V lost 3 bases and J lost 1; bases outside the gene matches: 6. The CDR3 protein is CASSESSGRSYEQYF. In nucleotides, the CDR3 is TGTGCCAGCAGTGAGTCTAGCGGCCGTTCCTACGAGCAGTACTTC.

This clone has just one count. This sequence joins TRBV6-5 and TRBJ1-1; D unclear. This CDR3 region has 15 residues. Germline values: CDR1 MNHEY, CDR2 SVGAGI. Trimming pared 0 bases from V and 8 bases from J, leaving 16 bases between. CDR3 nucleotides: TGTGCCAGCAGTTACTCGCCCGGGATCTTATCGGAAGCTTTCTTT. This encodes CASSYSPGILSEAFF.

This clone has a single count. This chain connects TRBV5-4 to TRBJ2-3; no clear D. Deletions cut 0 bases from V and 1 base from J, with 6 bases between. Germline V gives CDR1 SGHNT, CDR2 YYREEE (reference sequence). There are 14 residues in the CDR3. The CDR3 nucleotides are TGTGCCAGCAGCTTGGGAGCTCGCACAGATACGCAGTATTTT. This sequence encodes CASSLGARTDTQYF.